This is a list of T cell receptor beta chains from one sample in a study of cytomegalovirus exposure and HLA in healthy donors. TCRdb's copy holds only in-frame clones and misses some; the assay was immunoSEQ multiplex PCR. This repertoire shows approximately 150,000 clones, roughly four fifths found once; its top ten account for roughly 4%. The sequencing sample was made of PBMCs. These TCRs come from a man aged 50 to 59 in good health and CMV-seropositive. The CDR3 runs from the conserved cysteine through the conserved F or W. A D gene is named only where the DNA matches it firmly. The size entry is marked missing in some rows and otherwise reads once, few, many or a size class.

CDR3 length	V gene	D gene	clone size	J gene	CDR3 protein	CDR3 DNA
17	TRBV2	NA	NA	TRBJ2-3	CASSDGVLPASTDTQYF	TGTGCCAGCAGTGACGGGGTCCTGCCAGCTAGCACAGATACGCAGTATTTT
16	TRBV19	TRBD2	NA	TRBJ2-7	CASSAHSGGILDEQYF	TGTGCCAGTAGTGCTCATAGCGGGGGAATCCTAGACGAGCAGTACTTC
14	TRBV6-6	NA	once	TRBJ2-2	CASSRQSNTGELFF	TGTGCCAGCAGTCGACAGTCTAACACCGGGGAGCTGTTTTTT
14	TRBV28	NA	once	TRBJ2-2	CASSTDSETGELFF	TGTGCCAGCAGTACGGACTCTGAAACCGGGGAGCTGTTTTTT
16	TRBV5-1	NA	NA	TRBJ2-3	CASSLGASQSTDTQYF	TGCGCCAGCAGCTTGGGGGCAAGCCAGAGCACAGATACGCAGTATTTT
14	TRBV2	NA	NA	TRBJ2-7	CASSGWEGGYEQYF	TGTGCCAGCAGTGGTTGGGAGGGGGGCTACGAGCAGTACTTC
15	TRBV5-1	NA	NA	TRBJ1-6	CASSRAQGDRSPLHF	TGCGCCAGCAGCCGGGCACAGGGTGATCGGTCACCCCTCCACTTT
15	TRBV10-3	NA	few	TRBJ2-2	CAMSSSGANTGELFF	TGTGCCATGAGTAGCTCAGGCGCCAACACCGGGGAGCTGTTTTTT
14	TRBV10-3	NA	NA	TRBJ1-5	CAIQGGNRDQPQHF	TGTGCCATCCAAGGGGGAAACAGGGACCAGCCCCAGCATTTT
14	TRBV5-1	TRBD2	NA	TRBJ2-7	CASSTGGAPYEQYF	TGCGCCAGCAGCACGGGGGGGGCGCCCTACGAGCAGTACTTC
18	TRBV27	TRBD2	NA	TRBJ2-3	CASSFNVAGSRGTDTQYF	TGTGCCAGCAGTTTCAACGTAGCGGGGAGCCGGGGCACAGATACGCAGTATTTT
12	TRBV15	NA	NA	TRBJ2-2	CATSTSSGELFF	TGTGCCACCAGCACCTCTTCCGGGGAGCTGTTTTTT
15	TRBV5-6	TRBD1	NA	TRBJ2-7	CASSVAGTATYEQYF	TGTGCCAGCAGCGTCGCCGGGACAGCCACCTACGAGCAGTACTTC
13	TRBV19	NA	few	TRBJ1-5	CATGVEGNQPQHF	TGTGCCACAGGGGTAGAGGGCAATCAGCCCCAGCATTTT
17	TRBV15	TRBD1	NA	TRBJ2-3	CATSRPLTGGAPDTQYF	TGTGCCACCAGCAGGCCGCTTACAGGGGGCGCGCCAGATACGCAGTATTTT
14	TRBV28	TRBD1	few	TRBJ1-1	CASSLGQGGTEAFF	TGTGCCAGCAGTTTAGGACAGGGCGGCACTGAAGCTTTCTTT
13	TRBV30	NA	NA	TRBJ1-1	CAWRRQVNTEAFF	TGTGCCTGGAGGAGACAGGTGAACACTGAAGCTTTCTTT
12	TRBV2	NA	NA	TRBJ2-7	CASTSVRYEQYF	TGTGCCAGCACTAGCGTGCGGTACGAGCAGTACTTC
17	TRBV5-1	TRBD2	NA	TRBJ2-5	CASSLALTSGNQETQYF	TGCGCCAGCAGCTTGGCCTTAACTAGCGGGAACCAAGAGACCCAGTACTTC
15	TRBV11-2	NA	NA	TRBJ2-7	CASSLLRASSYEQYF	TGTGCCAGCAGCTTATTGAGGGCGAGCTCCTACGAGCAGTACTTC
14	TRBV5-4	NA	NA	TRBJ2-7	CASAFGTNSYEQYF	TGTGCCAGCGCTTTCGGGACAAACTCCTACGAGCAGTACTTC
15	TRBV6-1	NA	NA	TRBJ2-3	CASSEGQGSTDTQYF	TGTGCCAGCAGTGAGGGGCAGGGAAGCACAGATACGCAGTATTTT
18	TRBV4-2	TRBD2	NA	TRBJ2-3	CASSQDGTSGRSTDTQYF	TGTGCCAGCAGCCAAGACGGGACTAGCGGGAGAAGCACAGATACGCAGTATTTT
12	TRBV7-9	NA	NA	TRBJ2-5	CASSLGSETQYF	TGTGCCAGCAGCTTAGGGAGTGAGACCCAGTACTTC
15	TRBV5-1	TRBD2	NA	TRBJ2-1	CASSLGGGTYNEQFF	TGCGCCAGCAGCTTGGGGGGGGGAACCTACAATGAGCAGTTCTTC
16	TRBV19	TRBD2	NA	TRBJ2-3	CASSIPSGGAGDTQYF	TGTGCCAGTAGTATTCCCAGCGGGGGGGCGGGAGATACGCAGTATTTT
11	TRBV2	NA	NA	TRBJ2-1	CASGRGNEQFF	TGTGCCAGCGGCAGGGGAAATGAGCAGTTCTTC
17	TRBV4-1	TRBD1	once	TRBJ2-2	CASSQAGQGTNTGELFF	TGCGCCAGCAGCCAAGCCGGACAGGGGACGAACACCGGGGAGCTGTTTTTT
15	TRBV10-1	TRBD2	NA	TRBJ2-7	CASSDFGLESYEQYF	TGCGCCAGCAGTGACTTTGGACTAGAATCCTACGAGCAGTACTTC
19	TRBV5-8	NA	NA	TRBJ2-3	CASTLRIGTTHLYDDTQYF	TGTGCCAGCACGCTACGTATAGGGACAACACACCTATACGATGATACGCAGTATTTT
18	TRBV6-4	NA	NA	TRBJ1-4	CASSAAPDFRVVWEKLFF	TGTGCCAGCAGTGCCGCCCCTGACTTCAGGGTTGTATGGGAAAAACTGTTTTTT
13	TRBV6-6	NA	few	TRBJ1-4	CASSYPTNEKLFF	TGTGCCAGCAGTTACCCGACAAATGAAAAACTGTTTTTT
11	TRBV7-2	NA	NA	TRBJ2-7	CASSQLYEQYF	TGTGCCAGCAGCCAACTCTACGAGCAGTACTTC
15	TRBV29-1	NA	few	TRBJ1-1	CSAPPAGPLITEAFF	TGCAGCGCCCCGCCCGCGGGCCCCTTGATCACTGAAGCTTTCTTT
13	TRBV7-8	NA	NA	TRBJ2-7	CASSWQGGYEQYF	TGTGCCAGCAGCTGGCAGGGAGGCTACGAGCAGTACTTC
14	TRBV18	TRBD1	once	TRBJ1-1	CASSPRGLDTEAFF	TGTGCCAGCTCACCGAGGGGGCTGGACACTGAAGCTTTCTTT